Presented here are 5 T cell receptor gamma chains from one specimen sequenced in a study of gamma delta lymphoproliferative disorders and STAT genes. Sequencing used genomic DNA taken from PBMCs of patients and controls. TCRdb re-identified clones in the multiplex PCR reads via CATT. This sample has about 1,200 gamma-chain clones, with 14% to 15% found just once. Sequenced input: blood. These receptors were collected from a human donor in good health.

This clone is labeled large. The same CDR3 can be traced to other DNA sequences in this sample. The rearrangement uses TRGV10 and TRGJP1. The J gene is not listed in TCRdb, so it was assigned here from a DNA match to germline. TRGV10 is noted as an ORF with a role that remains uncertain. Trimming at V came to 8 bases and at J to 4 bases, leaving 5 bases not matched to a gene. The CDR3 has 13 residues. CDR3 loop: CAAWDYTGWFKIF. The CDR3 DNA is TGTGCTGCGTGGGATTACACTGGTTGGTTCAAGATATTT.

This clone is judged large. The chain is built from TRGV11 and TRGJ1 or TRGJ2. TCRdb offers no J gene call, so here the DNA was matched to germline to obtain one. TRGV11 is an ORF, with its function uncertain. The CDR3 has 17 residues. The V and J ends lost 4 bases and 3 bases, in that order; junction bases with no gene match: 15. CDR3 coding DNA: TGTGCCTGCTGGATTAGCCTATACCCCCTGATTTATTATAAGAAACTCTTT. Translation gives CACWISLYPLIYYKKLF.

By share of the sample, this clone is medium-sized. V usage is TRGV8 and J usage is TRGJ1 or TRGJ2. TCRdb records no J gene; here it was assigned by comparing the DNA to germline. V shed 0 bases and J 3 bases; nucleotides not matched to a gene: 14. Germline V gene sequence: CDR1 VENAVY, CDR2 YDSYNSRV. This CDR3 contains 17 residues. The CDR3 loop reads CATWDRLELNFYYKKLF. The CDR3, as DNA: TGTGCCACCTGGGATAGGCTGGAACTTAATTTTTATTATAAGAAACTCTTT.

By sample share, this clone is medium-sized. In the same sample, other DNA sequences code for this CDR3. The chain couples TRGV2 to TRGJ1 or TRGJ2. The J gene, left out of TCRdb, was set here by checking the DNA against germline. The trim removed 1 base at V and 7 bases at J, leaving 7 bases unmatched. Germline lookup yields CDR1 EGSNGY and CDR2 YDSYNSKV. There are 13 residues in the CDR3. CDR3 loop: CATWDGPGYKKLF. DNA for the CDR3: TGTGCCACCTGGGACGGCCCTGGGTATAAGAAACTCTTT.

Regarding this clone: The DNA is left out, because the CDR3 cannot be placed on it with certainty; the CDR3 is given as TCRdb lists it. The CDR3 spells CATWDGHVRNSLAVEQHF. No J gene was called, and the V gene is TRGV2. Germline V CDR1 and CDR2: EGSNGY, YDSYNSKV. The CDR3 region is 18 residues in length, termini included.